This T cell receptor beta chain was found in a study of memory CD4+ T cells and cytomegalovirus serostatus. About the research overall: Healthy Belgian adult donors included roughly nine CMV-positive and some 24 CMV-negative people.

The CDR3 runs 15 residues. V was trimmed by 4 bases and J by 0 bases, leaving 10 bases between them. CDR1 and CDR2 (germline): SNHLY, FYNNEI. Single viable CD3+CD4+CD8-CD45RO+ cells were sorted as the memory CD4+ T cells. CD4+ T cells were isolated by positive magnetic selection. Clones were sequenced by immunoSEQ multiplex PCR, and TCRdb holds only the in-frame ones, with some missing. The table lists about 39,000 clones, roughly 78% of them singletons. The sample comprised memory CD4+ T cells from blood. The chain employs TRBV2 and TRBJ2-1, with a possible D match to TRBD2 (5 bases). The receptor's source is an adult in good health and CMV-seronegative. The CDR3 DNA is TGTGCCAGCAGTGGACAACGGGGCTCCTACAATGAGCAGTTCTTC. Translating gives CASSGQRGSYNEQFF.